This TCR beta chain was documented in a study of blood T cells in healthy people across ages. The second PCR ran about 6 to 11 cycles with a sample-barcoded 5' primer and J-beta primers. TCRdb fed the 5' RACE reads into MiXCR, producing one record per CDR3 protein. The sample includes roughly 800,000 distinct CDR3 sequences, 58% of them seen just once. The extraction recovered at least 5 micrograms of total RNA per sample. CDR1 is MNHEY and CDR2 is SVGAGI in the germline V gene. This CDR3 is built from 16 residues. V dropped 5 bases and J dropped 5; count of bases not matched to a gene: 9. The V gene is TRBV6-5, the J gene TRBJ2-4, with TRBD2 matching 10 bases. Sample: blood. The TCR was taken from a man in his thirties or forties in good health. The CDR3 DNA reads TGTGCCAGCAGTCACTGGACTAGCGGAACCGAAAACATTCAGTACTTC. Translating gives CASSHWTSGTENIQYF.